The 30 T cell receptor delta chains presented below share a single source sample, sequenced in a study of γδ T cells in repeated Plasmodium falciparum infection. With CATT, TCRdb re-called clones from the multiplex PCR reads. The sample yields approximately 60,000 delta-chain clones, about 1.5% seen once. Flow sorting of PBMC yielded separate Vgamma9/Vdelta2+ and Vdelta2-negative gammadelta T cell populations for bulk repertoire analysis. The sequenced material came from gamma-delta T cells from blood. The receptors were gathered from a pool of human donors (malaria-infected and uninfected, not separated).

This clone has a handful of counts. This DNA's translation and the protein TCRdb lists, from a much larger clone, do not match at residue 17, likely due to a read error; the protein shown is translated from the DNA. No call exists for the J gene, whereas the V gene is TRDV1; TRDD3, as called in the table, went unchecked against the DNA. Germline CDR1 and CDR2: TSWWSYY and QGS. This CDR3 has 19 amino acids. CDR3 nucleotides: TGTGCTCTTGGGGACCCTTCCTACGCTGGGGGATTCGCCACCGATAAACACATCTTT. It is translated as CALGDPSYAGGFATDKHIF.

This clone showed up many times. The gene calls are TRDV1 and TRDJ1, with a weak D call TRDD3 (5 bases). The CDR3 extends over 24 amino acids. Germline-derived CDR1 and CDR2 are TSWWSYY and QGS. Trimming cost V 2 bases and J 0 bases, with 37 bases left between them. CDR3 amino acids: CALGERPSGFSGIRIRVYTDKLIF. CDR3 bases: TGTGCTCTTGGGGAAAGACCCTCCGGATTTTCCGGGATCCGAATACGCGTCTACACCGATAAACTCATCTTT.

As for this clone: A single base is all that separates this from a far larger clone, so a read error is likely. Other nucleotide sequences from this sample produce the same CDR3. The chain links TRDV1 to TRDJ1; 12 bases are shared with TRDD3. Assignment of the J gene here rests on matching the DNA to germline, because TCRdb gives none. The germline gives CDR1 TSWWSYY, CDR2 QGS. The CDR3 length is 21 residues. The CDR3 coding sequence is TGTGCTCTCCTAGACCTGCAGAGTACTGGGGGATACCCGACGTACACTGATAAACTCATCTTT. This encodes CALLDLQSTGGYPTYTDKLIF.

As regards this clone: The protein held in TCRdb is that of a much larger clone and does not match this DNA's translation at residue 4, likely because of a read error; the protein shown is translated from the DNA. The J gene is TRDJ1, the V gene TRDV2, with TRDD2 matching over 9 bases. The J gene was missing in TCRdb and was found by matching the end of the DNA to germline. The J segment lost 2 bases and the V segment lost 6 bases, leaving 6 bases of the junction unmatched. The CDR3 runs to 14 residues. CDR1 and CDR2 (germline): GEAIGNYY, EKD. The CDR3 DNA sequence: TGTGCCTGTAACCTCCTTCCTACTACCGATAAACTCATCTTT. Protein sequence: CACNLLPTTDKLIF.

This clone turned up a few times. This likely traces to a read error, being one base from a far larger clone. The sample holds other DNA sequences that translate to the same CDR3. V gene TRDV1 combines with J gene TRDJ1; 9 nucleotides agree with TRDD3. No J segment appears in TCRdb, so it was assigned here by matching the sequence to germline. J was trimmed by 1 base and V by 0 bases; bases with no gene match: 24. CDR3 length: 23 amino acids. Germline lookup yields CDR1 TSWWSYY and CDR2 QGS. The CDR3 region is CALGELDLLWGIVPPLSTDKLIF. The CDR3 DNA follows: TGTGCTCTTGGGGAACTTGACCTACTCTGGGGGATTGTACCTCCTTTGTCCACCGATAAACTCATCTTT.

With respect to this clone: A far larger clone is off by one base, so a read error is likely. The same CDR3 also results from other DNA sequences found in this sample. Written as DNA, the CDR3 is TGTGCTCTTGGGGCCGAATCCTTCCTACTAGGCGGGATACGCGGAACCGACAAACTCATCTTT. This gives the protein CALGAESFLLGGIRGTDKLIF. The rearrangement links TRDV1 to TRDJ1; a possible D gene is TRDD2 (9 bases). This CDR3 has 21 amino acids. Per germline, CDR1 TSWWSYY and CDR2 QGS.

This clone has ten or more counts. It is likely a read error: a sequence one base away is far more abundant. This sample also contains other DNA sequences that code for the same CDR3. The genes are TRDV1 and TRDJ1; 13 nucleotides line up with TRDD3. The ends lost 5 bases at V and 0 bases at J; junction bases unmatched: 30. CDR1 is TSWWSYY and CDR2 is QGS in the germline V gene. The CDR3 has 25 amino acids. The CDR3 spells CALGSLPRGLTGGYAFPPYTDKLIF. As DNA, the CDR3 is TGTGCTCTTGGGAGCCTTCCGCGGGGCCTTACTGGGGGATACGCGTTTCCCCCGTACACCGATAAACTCATCTTT.

This clone has at least ten counts. At the DNA level, this CDR3 is encoded by other sequences in the same sample as well. The chain joins TRDV1 to TRDJ1, with TRDD3 matching 9 bases. Germline V gives CDR1 TSWWSYY, CDR2 QGS. Trimming removed 5 bases from V and 8 bases from J; junction bases left unmatched: 30. The CDR3 covers 21 residues. The CDR3 region is CALGKVLAFLHWGNPSQKLIF. The DNA for the CDR3 is TGTGCTCTTGGGAAAGTCCTTGCCTTCCTGCACTGGGGGAACCCGTCACAAAAACTCATCTTT.

In the case of this clone: This could be a read error, since a much larger clone is one nucleotide away. This same CDR3 is encoded by further DNA sequences in the sample. This chain connects TRDV1 to TRDJ1; 8 bases map to TRDD3. Germline CDR1 reads TSWWSYY; CDR2 reads QGS. This CDR3 region has 22 residues. The CDR3 is CALGELARPTLWGNQYTDKLIF. CDR3 nucleotides: TGTGCTCTTGGGGAACTCGCCCGGCCTACGCTCTGGGGGAACCAGTACACCGATAAGCTCATCTTT.

In its sample, this clone was seen a few times. TCRdb shows a much larger clone's protein in place of this DNA's translation, and the two differ at residue 13, likely through a read error; the protein shown is translated from the DNA. No J gene call was made, and the V gene is TRDV2; the table's TRDD3 call for D was not verified on the DNA. Germline CDR1 reads GEAIGNYY; CDR2 reads EKD. The length of the CDR3 is 14 residues. CDR3 residues: CACDTWADTDKLTF. CDR3 nucleotides: TGTGCCTGTGACACTTGGGCCGACACCGATAAACTCACCTTT.

This clone was recorded at least ten times. With only one base between it and a far larger clone, this is likely a read error. This CDR3 is also generated by other DNA sequences in the sample. This sequence joins TRDV1 and TRDJ1; D remains unclear. This CDR3 contains 22 residues. The germline CDR1 and CDR2 sequences are TSWWSYY and QGS. The DNA of the CDR3 is TGTGCTCTTGGGGAACCCGGTCCCTTTTGCCGTACGGTGGCCGGGTGCACCGATAAGCTCATCTTT. Amino acids: CALGEPGPFCRTVAGCTDKLIF.

This clone has ten or more counts. The protein in TCRdb stems from a much larger clone and differs at residue 5 from this DNA's translation, likely a read error; here the protein is translated from the DNA. The chain has TRDV3 and TRDJ1, with 7 bases matching TRDD3. Here the J gene was assigned by germline matching of the DNA, as TCRdb has none. The V gene's germline CDR1 is TVYSNPD and CDR2 GDNSRS (reference sequence). This CDR3 is 24 amino acids long. Trimming removed 2 bases from V and 0 bases from J; junction bases left unmatched: 36. In nucleotides, the CDR3 is TGTGCCTTTCGGAGACCAAAATACGTTCATTATGGAGGATACGGTAGAACAAACACCGATAAACTCATCTTT. Protein sequence: CAFRRPKYVHYGGYGRTNTDKLIF.

The table lists this clone with a few counts. The TCRdb protein, from a much larger clone, departs from this DNA's translation at residue 13, likely by read error; the protein shown derives from the DNA. This rearrangement joins TRDV2 to TRDJ1, with a tentative D call TRDD3 (6 bases). Between the trimmed V and J ends, which lost 0 bases and 7 bases, there was a span of 23 bases. Germline CDR1 GEAIGNYY, CDR2 EKD. The CDR3 sequence is 17 residues long. As DNA, the CDR3 is TGTGCCTGTGACACCCGTGTTGATACTGGGTGCGAGGGTAAACTCATCTTT. Protein product: CACDTRVDTGCEGKLIF.

Only a few counts were recorded for this clone. The translation of this DNA and the TCRdb protein of a much larger clone differ at residue 10, probably owing to a read error; the protein shown here is translated from the DNA. The rearrangement joins TRDV3 to TRDJ1; 7 bases are a match to TRDD3. TCRdb lists no J gene, so it was determined here by aligning the DNA to germline. J gave up 0 bases and V 2 bases, and 48 bases lay outside the gene matches. Germline V gene sequence: CDR1 TVYSNPD, CDR2 GDNSRS (reference sequence). This CDR3 is built from 28 residues. The CDR3 DNA follows: TGTGCCTTTGGTGGTTCCTCCCCGCTGGAGGATACGGGGAGCGCATGTTTACGGATAGCTACGTACACCGATAAACTCATCTTT. Translating gives CAFGGSSPLEDTGSACLRIATYTDKLIF.

This clone was observed at least ten times. A read error may be the cause here, since a much bigger clone is one base away. The chain carries TRDV1 and TRDJ1; TRDD2 or TRDD3 may be the D gene (7 bases each). Trimming stripped 3 bases from V and 2 bases from J, with 28 bases between. This CDR3 region has 20 residues. Germline CDR1 reads TSWWSYY; CDR2 reads QGS. The CDR3 DNA reads TGTGCTCTTGGGGAGTCCTTTTTCCTACTCATGGGGATAGTAACCGATAAACTCATCTTT. This translates into CALGESFFLLMGIVTDKLIF.

As regards this clone: For this DNA, TCRdb reports the protein of a much larger clone, which diverges at residue 13, most likely from a read error; the protein presented here is translated directly from the DNA. V and J are TRDV3 and TRDJ2; 10 nucleotides line up with TRDD3. The junction had 35 bases not matched to a gene; V was cut back by 0 bases and J by 7 bases. This CDR3 has 24 residues. Germline CDR1 reads TVYSNPD; CDR2 reads GDNSRS (reference sequence). For the CDR3, the DNA is TGTGCCTTTAGATTCTACCGGAACTACGAGGGAATTTCCTGGGGGATAGTGGTTAGAGCACAACTCTTCTTT. It codes for CAFRFYRNYEGISWGIVVRAQLFF.

This clone was seen a few times. With a far larger clone one base away, a read error is the likely cause. This specimen includes other DNA sequences encoding the same CDR3. V usage is TRDV1 and J usage is TRDJ1; 9 nucleotides align to TRDD3. The CDR3 length is 16 residues. Germline V gene lookup returns CDR1 TSWWSYY and CDR2 QGS. The junction had 9 bases not matched to a gene; V was cut back by 0 bases and J by 7 bases. CDR3 in DNA: TGTGCTCTTGGGGAACTCTCGGCTGGGGGATCCTCTAAACTCATCTTT. It specifies CALGELSAGGSSKLIF.

This clone turned up a few times. With only one base between it and a far larger clone, this is likely a read error. The same CDR3 also results from other DNA sequences found in this sample. The CDR3 here is CALGEKSTFGPLLGAKYTDKLIF. For the CDR3, the DNA is TGTGCTCTTGGGGAAAAATCCACGTTCGGTCCCCTGCTGGGGGCCAAATACACCGATAAACTCATCTTT. V is TRDV1 and J is TRDJ1, with 7 bases fitting TRDD3. TCRdb does not report a J gene; here it was assigned by matching the DNA to germline references. Germline lookup yields CDR1 TSWWSYY and CDR2 QGS. The V and J ends lost 2 bases and 0 bases, in that order; junction bases with no gene match: 27. The CDR3 is 23 residues long.

This clone was seen more than once but under ten times. The protein held in TCRdb is that of a much larger clone and does not match this DNA's translation at residue 5, likely because of a read error; the protein shown is translated from the DNA. This CDR3 is CALGVPASYVVLGDTLDKLIF. DNA for the CDR3: TGTGCTCTTGGGGTACCGGCTTCCTACGTTGTGCTGGGGGATACGCTCGATAAACTCATCTTT. V and J are TRDV1 and TRDJ1, with 12 bases matching TRDD3. The CDR3 loop spans 21 amino acids. Germline V gene lookup returns CDR1 TSWWSYY and CDR2 QGS. After removal of 4 bases from V and 4 bases from J, the junction contained 22 bases not matched to a gene.

To note about this clone: A read error is the likely source, as a far larger clone sits one nucleotide away. The identical CDR3 is also encoded by other nucleotide sequences in the sample. This chain joins TRDV2 and TRDJ1; TRDD3 matches 11 bases. V dropped 5 bases and J dropped 0; count of bases not matched to a gene: 28. The CDR3 length is 23 residues. Per the germline V gene, CDR1 is GEAIGNYY and CDR2 is EKD. CDR3 DNA: TGTGCCTGTGTAGTCCGAGGATTCGGGGCTAGGGTTCGACTGGGGGATAACACCGATAAACTCATCTTT. Protein product: CACVVRGFGARVRLGDNTDKLIF.

The table lists this clone with a few counts. This DNA's translation differs at residue 11 from TCRdb's protein, which comes from a much larger clone; a read error is likely, and the protein shown is translated from the DNA. This chain connects TRDV1 to TRDJ1; a weak D match, TRDD3 (6 bases). The J gene, not given by TCRdb, was assigned here from a germline match of the nucleotide sequence. CDR3 length equals 19 residues. Trimming shortened V by 2 bases and J by 2 bases, and 24 bases separated the two germline ends. Germline CDR1 reads TSWWSYY; CDR2 reads QGS. The CDR3 reads CALGERRGTGSGWTDKLIF. DNA for the CDR3: TGTGCTCTTGGGGAAAGGCGAGGTACTGGGTCCGGGTGGACCGATAAACTCATCTTT.

This clone was observed at least ten times. The mismatch at residue 11 between this DNA's translation and the TCRdb protein of a much larger clone likely reflects a read error; the protein shown is translated from the DNA. The chain carries TRDV1 and TRDJ1, with 10 bases fitting TRDD3. The germline V gene has CDR1 TSWWSYY and CDR2 QGS. Losses at the gene ends were 2 bases for V and 4 bases for J; bases not matched to a gene: 22. The CDR3 sequence is 21 residues long. As DNA, the CDR3 is TGTGCTCTTGGGGAAGTTCCTACCGAAATGATGCTGGGGGATAATATCGATAAACTCATCTTT. Protein sequence: CALGEVPTEMMLGDNIDKLIF.

J is TRDJ1 and V is TRDV1, with D possibly TRDD3 on 5 matching bases. Here the J gene was assigned by germline matching of the DNA, as TCRdb has none. From germline, CDR1 is TSWWSYY and CDR2 QGS. CDR3 size: 24 residues. V was cut by 0 bases and J by 5 bases, with 40 bases left in between. The CDR3 DNA follows: TGTGCTCTTGGGGAACTTAATCTTCTCCCCACTTTTAGAGGATGGGATCAGAGTTGGGATAAACTCATCTTT. This translates into CALGELNLLPTFRGWDQSWDKLIF.

This clone was observed a handful of times. TCRdb has a much larger clone's protein, which differs at residue 13 from the translation of this DNA, likely because of a read error; what is shown is the protein translated from the DNA. The chain joins TRDV1 to TRDJ1; 10 nucleotides align to TRDD3. TCRdb carries no J gene annotation; the J gene was assigned here by matching the DNA with germline. The CDR3 sequence is 21 residues long. Germline CDR1 and CDR2: TSWWSYY and QGS. J lost 7 bases, V lost 4 bases, and 27 bases had no gene match. CDR3 DNA: TGTGCTCTTGGGGCGCGTTCCCCTGTTTGGGGCAGGGGACTGGGGGATCTTAAACTCATCTTT. Its translation: CALGARSPVWGRGLGDLKLIF.

To note about this clone: A read error is likely here: a far larger clone is one base away. In the same sample, other DNA sequences code for this CDR3. The V gene is TRDV1, the J gene TRDJ1, with TRDD3 matching 12 bases. Here the J gene came from matching the DNA to germline, since TCRdb omits it. The V segment lost 0 bases and the J segment 0 bases; nucleotides outside the gene matches: 14. Germline V gene data show CDR1 as TSWWSYY and CDR2 as QGS. The CDR3 is made up of 21 amino acids. The DNA for the CDR3 is TGTGCTCTTGGGGAACTGGGACTCCACTGGGGGATACTCTCGTACACCGATAAACTCATCTTT. It yields the protein CALGELGLHWGILSYTDKLIF.

This clone was recorded many times. TCRdb records a much larger clone's protein for this DNA, with a difference at residue 20 that likely arises from a read error; the protein given is the translation of the DNA. Distinct nucleotide sequences in the sample also encode this CDR3. The chain recombines TRDV3 with TRDJ2, with TRDD3 matching 11 bases. Germline V lookup: CDR1 TVYSNPD, CDR2 GDNSRS (reference sequence). This CDR3 has 24 residues. After removal of 0 bases from V and 10 bases from J, the junction contained 37 bases not matched to a gene. CDR3 residues: CAFRFYRNYEGIYWGIVVREQLFF. The CDR3 coding sequence is TGTGCCTTTAGATTCTACCGGAACTACGAGGGAATTTACTGGGGGATAGTGGTTAGAGAACAACTCTTCTTT.

Comments on this clone: A far larger clone is just one base off, so this is likely a read error. The sample contains more than one DNA sequence encoding this CDR3. The V call is TRDV1, the J call TRDJ1; TRDD3 matches 8 bases. CDR3 length: 25 amino acids. CDR1 and CDR2 (germline): TSWWSYY, QGS. The CDR3: CALGEPKTHPRPPWGIWDYTDKLIF. CDR3 bases: TGTGCTCTTGGGGAACCAAAGACCCATCCTCGTCCCCCGTGGGGGATTTGGGACTACACTGATAAACTCATCTTT.

The sample holds many counts of this clone. TCRdb lists the protein of a much larger clone for this DNA, which differs at residue 5, so this is likely a read error; the protein given here is translated from the DNA itself. V gene TRDV2 combines with J gene TRDJ1, with 10 bases fitting TRDD3. CDR1 and CDR2 from the germline V gene are GEAIGNYY and EKD. V gave up 3 bases and J gave up 1 base; unmatched junction bases: 28. The CDR3 spans 23 residues. The CDR3 DNA sequence: TGTGCCTGTGACGCCGTTGGTAGCGCGGTAAAAGGGGGATACGCAGCCGCCACCGATAAACTCATCTTT. Protein: CACDAVGSAVKGGYAAATDKLIF.

This clone occurred a few times. The TCRdb protein, from a much larger clone, departs from this DNA's translation at residue 9, likely by read error; the protein shown derives from the DNA. The rearrangement uses TRDV2 and TRDJ1; TRDD3 aligns across 11 bases. TCRdb records no J gene; here it was assigned by comparing the DNA to germline. The length of the CDR3 is 17 residues. J gave up 3 bases and V 7 bases, and 15 bases lay outside the gene matches. CDR1 is GEAIGNYY and CDR2 is EKD in the germline V gene. CDR3 coding DNA: TGTGCCTGCGGACTGGGGGATATTTCTGGGTCCGCCGATAAACTCATCTTT. It is translated as CACGLGDISGSADKLIF.

This clone was observed a few times. The protein that TCRdb holds for this DNA derives from a much larger clone and differs from the translated DNA at residue 15, which likely indicates a read error; the protein shown here is translated from the DNA. The V gene is TRDV1, but the J gene lacks a call; TRDD3 is the table's D call and was not checked against the DNA. Germline assignment: CDR1 TSWWSYY and CDR2 QGS. The CDR3 has 17 residues. CDR3 nucleotides: TGTGCTCTTGGGGAAGGTCATCCCCCCCTATTCACCGATAAACCCATCTTT. Encoded protein: CALGEGHPPLFTDKPIF.